The clone carrying this TCR beta chain was picked up one time. The sample originates from a study of blood T cell repertoires in COVID-19. Whole-study context: Material from acute and convalescent COVID-19 was sourced from the United States, Italy and Spain. The analysed material was cDNA or gDNA that came from T cells, B-cell-depleted T cells, or PBMCs.

In the authors' workflow: Estimated nucleated cell counts came from reference gene primer amplification. The assay was immunoSEQ multiplex PCR, and TCRdb's table has in-frame clones only and misses some. V and J calls and clone size are as listed in that table; D and trimming were resolved from the DNA. Of tens of thousands of clones in the sample, roughly nine tenths were seen once. With 2 bases removed from V and 5 bases from J, the gap between germline ends came to 10 bases. Germline V gene lookup returns CDR1 MNHEY and CDR2 SVGAGI. This CDR3 has 13 amino acids. The receptor was derived from a human donor with acute or convalescent COVID-19. The donor label of this sample is uncertain. V and J are TRBV6-5 and TRBJ2-7, with a tentative D call TRBD2 (5 bases). Sequenced: peripheral blood. The DNA for the CDR3 is TGTGCCAGCAGTTACGGCCGAGGGAACGAGCAGTACGTC. Translating gives CASSYGRGNEQYV.